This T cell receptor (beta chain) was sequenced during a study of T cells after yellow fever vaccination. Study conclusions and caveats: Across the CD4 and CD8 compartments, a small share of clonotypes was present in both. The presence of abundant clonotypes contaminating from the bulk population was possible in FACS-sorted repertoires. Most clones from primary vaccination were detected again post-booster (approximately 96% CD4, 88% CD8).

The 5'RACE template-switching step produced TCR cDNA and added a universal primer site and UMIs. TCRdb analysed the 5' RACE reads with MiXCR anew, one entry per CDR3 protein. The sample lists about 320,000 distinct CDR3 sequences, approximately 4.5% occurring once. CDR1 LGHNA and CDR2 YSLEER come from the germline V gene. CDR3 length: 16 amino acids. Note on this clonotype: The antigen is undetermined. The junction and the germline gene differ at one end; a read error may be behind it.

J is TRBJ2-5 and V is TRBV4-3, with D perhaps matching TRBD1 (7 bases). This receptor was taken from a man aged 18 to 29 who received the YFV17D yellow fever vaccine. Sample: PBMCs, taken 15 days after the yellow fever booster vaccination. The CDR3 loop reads CASSRRGGTDQDTQYF. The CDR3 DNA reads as TGCGCCAGCAGCCGGAGAGGAGGGACAGATCAAGATACCCAGTACTTC.